This TCR beta chain is from a study of graft-versus-host responses after intestinal transplantation. Study information: Multivisceral, liver-intestinal, or isolated intestinal transplants were performed in recipients. Every transplant recipient was induced with anti-thymocyte globulin, then maintained on tacrolimus and steroids for around 3 years. General study points: The recipient marrow held GvH clones, and some of them showed up first in ileum or blood.

TCRdb's table, derived via immunoSEQ multiplex PCR, lists solely in-frame clones and lacks some. The repertoire holds some 19,000 clones, with about 43% as singletons. There are 17 residues in the CDR3. Trimming cost V 1 base and J 2 bases; bases outside gene matches: 4. Germline assignment: CDR1 LNHNV and CDR2 YYDKDF (reference sequence). Plating of about 200,000 CFSE-labeled responder cells was done together with about 200,000 irradiated, violet-dye-labeled stimulator cells. Responder cells that were proliferating and CFSE-low, both CD3+CD4+ and CD3+CD8+, were sorted after the reaction. The sample here was alloreactive CD8+ T cells from a mixed lymphocyte reaction culture, taken before intestinal transplant. Subset of the sample: CFSE-low proliferating T cells sorted from roughly six-day pre-transplant mixed lymphocyte reaction (GvH or HvG direction). This clonotype originated in a human patient who received an intestinal transplant. The V call is TRBV15, the J call TRBJ2-7, with 14 bases identical to TRBD2. The CDR3 sequence is CATSRGSGLAGAYEQYF. The DNA of the CDR3 is TGTGCCACCAGCAGAGGTTCGGGACTAGCGGGAGCCTACGAGCAGTACTTC.